The 19 T cell receptor beta chains below all came from one sample that was sequenced in a study of T-cell reconstitution after alpha-beta-depleted transplantation in children (dated by TCRdb to 2015 to 2016). The library was prepared using PCR. The instrument given in TCRdb is Illumina HiSeq 2500. To normalize quantification of the TCRbeta repertoire, the TCR libraries were built with molecular barcoding that relied on unique molecular identifiers. The public reads were reanalyzed by TCRdb: fastp trimming at Q25, MiXCR alignment, in-frame beta chains only. Under each unique CDR3 protein, matching rows form one entry showing the most common genes and DNA. Counted in this sample were over 85,000 distinct CDR3 sequences; around 7% of them appeared once. Over 15% of the sample comes from the top ten. The label giving this sample's treatment or condition can be read as: allogeneic hematopoietic cell transplantation with graft depleted of TCRalphabeta T cells and CD19 B cells.

The source was PBMCs, collected before TCRalphabeta/CD19-depleted stem cell transplant. These receptors were collected from a boy younger than 10 with acute lymphoblastic leukemia, due to receive a stem cell transplant.

This clonotype was detected only a few times. This chain joins TRBV29-1 and TRBJ2-7; the match to TRBD1 covers 7 bases. J lost 0 bases, V lost 4 bases, and 6 bases had no gene match. The germline V gene has CDR1 SQVTM and CDR2 ANQGSEA. The CDR3 length is 14 residues. This CDR3 reads CSVAQGSVSYEQYF. The CDR3 coding sequence is TGCAGCGTTGCACAGGGGTCCGTCTCCTACGAGCAGTACTTC.

This clonotype was found many times. The chain links TRBV6-2 or TRBV6-3 to TRBJ2-5; TRBD2 aligns across 9 bases. This CDR3 comprises 14 residues. Losses at the gene ends were 4 bases for V and 6 bases for J; bases not matched to a gene: 6. In germline, CDR1 is MNHEY, CDR2 SVGEGT. The CDR3 nucleotides are TGTGCCAGCAGTTGGACTAGCGAGTATCAGACCCAGTACTTC. Translation gives CASSWTSEYQTQYF.

This sequence joins TRBV5-1 and TRBJ2-3; TRBD2 agrees at 11 bases. Germline assignment: CDR1 SGHRS and CDR2 YFSETQ. The CDR3 is 16 amino acids. The J segment lost 7 bases and the V segment lost 0 bases, leaving 7 bases of the junction unmatched. Here the CDR3 reads CASSLVSGGALYTQYF. The CDR3 bases are TGCGCCAGCAGCTTGGTTAGCGGGGGGGCACTTTATACGCAGTATTTT.

Many counts were recorded for this clonotype. The chain recombines TRBV3-1 with TRBJ1-1; 8 bases fit TRBD1. The CDR3 is made up of 15 amino acids. Germline CDR1 is LGHDT and CDR2 is YNNKEL (reference sequence). V gave up 4 bases and J gave up 5 bases; unmatched junction bases: 9. The CDR3 DNA reads as TGTGCCAGCAGCCGATCCGGACAGGGAGTAACTGAAGCTTTCTTT. Translating it yields CASSRSGQGVTEAFF.

At least ten counts were recorded for this clonotype. This chain uses TRBV10-3 with TRBJ1-5; perhaps TRBD1 as D (5 bases). Per the germline V gene, CDR1 is ENHRY and CDR2 is SYGVKD. The V and J ends lost 0 bases and 0 bases respectively, with 9 bases between them. The CDR3 has 16 amino acids. Written as DNA, the CDR3 is TGTGCCATCAGTGAGTCCTTCAGGGATAGCAATCAGCCCCAGCATTTT. Translation: CAISESFRDSNQPQHF.

This clonotype was recorded at least ten times. The gene calls are TRBV7-9 and TRBJ2-1; D remains ambiguous. Trimming cost V 5 bases and J 1 base, with 15 bases left between them. Germline CDR1 is SEHNR and CDR2 is FQNEAQ (reference sequence). CDR3 length equals 16 residues. CDR3 region: CASSTTPHVSYNEQFF. The CDR3, as DNA: TGTGCCAGCAGCACTACCCCCCATGTTTCCTACAATGAGCAGTTCTTC.

In the case of this clonotype: The junction differs from germline at one of its ends, possibly a read error. This chain joins TRBV14 and TRBJ2-5; 7 positions agree with TRBD1. CDR1 is SGHDN, CDR2 FVKESK, per germline. The CDR3 has 15 residues. CDR3 sequence (DNA): TGTGGCAGCAGCCAAGGGACAGTGTTAGGAGAGACCCAGTACTTC. This sequence encodes CGSSQGTVLGETQYF.

This clonotype was detected many times. The chain carries TRBV12-3 or TRBV12-4 and TRBJ2-5; TRBD2 matches 7 bases. Germline trimming cut 6 bases from V and 2 bases from J; bases unmatched to any gene: 9. This CDR3 comprises 15 residues. DNA for the CDR3: TGTGCCAGCAGGTCCACCCAGGGAGGGCAAGAGACCCAGTACTTC. Translation: CASRSTQGGQETQYF.

The chain carries TRBV15 and TRBJ1-1, with D uncertain. This CDR3 has 15 residues. CDR1 LNHNV and CDR2 YYDKDF come from the germline V gene (reference sequence). V lost 5 bases to trimming and J lost 3 bases, with 16 bases between them. CDR3 nucleotides: TGTGCCACCAGCGACCGTAGGGTCGAACACACTGAAGCTTTCTTT. Encoded protein: CATSDRRVEHTEAFF.

This clonotype was observed a few times. This chain connects TRBV12-3 or TRBV12-4 to TRBJ2-3; TRBD1 agrees at 9 bases. This CDR3 is built from 16 residues. V shed 1 base, J shed 6 bases, and the junction held 8 bases outside the gene matches. The CDR3 loop reads CASSLVEQGAEDTQYF. The CDR3 nucleotides read TGTGCCAGCAGTTTAGTCGAACAGGGGGCGGAGGATACGCAGTATTTT.

This clonotype appeared a few times. V is TRBV20-1 and J is TRBJ1-4; perhaps TRBD1 as D (5 bases). The CDR3 is made up of 13 amino acids. Germline CDR1 DFQATT, CDR2 SNEGSKA (reference sequence). Trimming removed 5 bases from V and 7 bases from J, with 14 bases in between. The CDR3 spells CSAPGRAGEKLFF. The CDR3 nucleotides are TGCAGTGCTCCCGGCAGGGCGGGTGAAAAACTGTTTTTT.

This clonotype was seen more than once but under ten times. The CDR3, as DNA: TGCAGTGTCCCGTCGGGACAGGGGTACCAGCCCCAGCATTTT. It encodes CSVPSGQGYQPQHF. The chain couples TRBV20-1 to TRBJ1-5, with TRBD1 identical over 10 bases. Trimming took 7 bases from V and 7 from J; bases not matched to a gene: 10. Germline V CDR1 and CDR2: DFQATT, SNEGSKA (reference sequence). The CDR3 extends over 14 amino acids.

The sample holds many counts of this clonotype. V is TRBV20-1 and J is TRBJ2-7, with TRBD1 matching over 7 bases. The V segment lost 0 bases and the J segment 3 bases; nucleotides outside the gene matches: 11. CDR3 size: 16 residues. Germline values: CDR1 DFQATT, CDR2 SNEGSKA (reference sequence). The CDR3 bases are TGCAGTGCTAGAGATCTCATTGAGGGGGCCATCTACGAGCAGTACTTC. This translates into CSARDLIEGAIYEQYF.

CDR3 in DNA: TGTGCCAGCAGCTTAAATGGGGGGACCTACGAGCAGTACTTC. The encoded protein is CASSLNGGTYEQYF. The chain employs TRBV7-3 and TRBJ2-7; D is possibly TRBD2 (6 bases). This CDR3 comprises 14 residues. Germline loops: CDR1 SGHTA, CDR2 FQGTGA. Trimming shortened V by 1 base and J by 2 bases, and 9 bases separated the two germline ends.

There are many counts of this clonotype. An end of the junction does not agree with germline; a read error may underlie this. The chain couples TRBV7-7 to TRBJ2-5; weak D call: TRBD1 (6 bases). The length of the CDR3 is 15 residues. In germline, CDR1 is SSHAT, CDR2 FNYEAQ (reference sequence). CDR3 in amino acids: CASSLQGSPQETQYF. DNA of the CDR3: TGTGCTAGCAGCTTACAGGGCAGCCCTCAAGAGACCCAGTACTTC.

This clonotype was observed at least ten times. The CDR3 protein is CASSLYGTGGSQETQYF. In nucleotides, the CDR3 is TGTGCCAGCAGTTTATATGGGACAGGGGGGAGCCAAGAGACCCAGTACTTC. This chain connects TRBV27 to TRBJ2-5, with 11 positions matching TRBD1. The V segment lost 1 base and the J segment 1 base; nucleotides outside the gene matches: 5. Germline CDR1 and CDR2: MNHEY and SMNVEV (reference sequence). This CDR3 comprises 17 residues.

The rearrangement uses TRBV5-6 and TRBJ2-5; no firm D call. CDR1 and CDR2 (germline): SGHDT, YYEEEE. V shed 0 bases and J shed 1 base, with 7 bases lying between them. This CDR3 spans 14 amino acids. The CDR3 bases are TGTGCCAGCAGCTTGGGAAATGCCCAAGAGACCCAGTACTTC. Amino acids: CASSLGNAQETQYF.

Comment on this clonotype: A read error is possible here, since a much larger clone lies one base away. Given the absence of the conserved phenylalanine or tryptophan at the CDR3 end, a read error is likely. This chain joins TRBV7-9 and TRBJ1-3, with D possibly being TRBD1 (6 bases). The ends were cut back, 0 bases at V and 2 bases at J, with 11 bases in the middle. Germline V CDR1 and CDR2: SEHNR, FQNEAQ (reference sequence). This CDR3 spans 16 amino acids. CDR3 protein: CASSLAVGTTGNTIYY. The CDR3 nucleotides read TGTGCCAGCAGCTTAGCGGTAGGGACAACTGGAAACACCATATATTAT.

This clonotype was counted at least ten times. The J gene is TRBJ1-1, the V gene TRBV5-1; a weak D match, TRBD1 (6 bases). From germline, CDR1 is SGHRS and CDR2 YFSETQ. The CDR3 loop spans 13 amino acids. V was pared by 0 bases and J by 6 bases, with 9 bases between. This CDR3 is CASSLVGHPEAFF. For the CDR3, the DNA is TGCGCCAGCAGCTTGGTGGGACACCCTGAAGCTTTCTTT.